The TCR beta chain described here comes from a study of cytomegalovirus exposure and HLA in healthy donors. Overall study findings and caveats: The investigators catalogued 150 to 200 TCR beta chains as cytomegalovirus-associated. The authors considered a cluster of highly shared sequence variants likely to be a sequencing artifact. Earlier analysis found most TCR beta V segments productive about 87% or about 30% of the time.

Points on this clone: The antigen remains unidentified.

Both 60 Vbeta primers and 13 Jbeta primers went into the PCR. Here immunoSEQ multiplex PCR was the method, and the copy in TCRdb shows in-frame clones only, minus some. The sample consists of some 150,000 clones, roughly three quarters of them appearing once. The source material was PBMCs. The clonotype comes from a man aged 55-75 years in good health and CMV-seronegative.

CDR3 sequence (DNA): TGTGCCAGCAGTTTCCGTAGCGGGGTTCGGTACGAGCAGTACTTC. Its translation: CASSFRSGVRYEQYF. The chain is built from TRBV28 and TRBJ2-7; 8 nucleotides match TRBD2. The CDR3 contains 15 residues. V lost 3 bases to trimming and J lost 4 bases; unmatched junction nucleotides: 8. Germline-derived CDR1 and CDR2 are MDHEN and SYDVKM.